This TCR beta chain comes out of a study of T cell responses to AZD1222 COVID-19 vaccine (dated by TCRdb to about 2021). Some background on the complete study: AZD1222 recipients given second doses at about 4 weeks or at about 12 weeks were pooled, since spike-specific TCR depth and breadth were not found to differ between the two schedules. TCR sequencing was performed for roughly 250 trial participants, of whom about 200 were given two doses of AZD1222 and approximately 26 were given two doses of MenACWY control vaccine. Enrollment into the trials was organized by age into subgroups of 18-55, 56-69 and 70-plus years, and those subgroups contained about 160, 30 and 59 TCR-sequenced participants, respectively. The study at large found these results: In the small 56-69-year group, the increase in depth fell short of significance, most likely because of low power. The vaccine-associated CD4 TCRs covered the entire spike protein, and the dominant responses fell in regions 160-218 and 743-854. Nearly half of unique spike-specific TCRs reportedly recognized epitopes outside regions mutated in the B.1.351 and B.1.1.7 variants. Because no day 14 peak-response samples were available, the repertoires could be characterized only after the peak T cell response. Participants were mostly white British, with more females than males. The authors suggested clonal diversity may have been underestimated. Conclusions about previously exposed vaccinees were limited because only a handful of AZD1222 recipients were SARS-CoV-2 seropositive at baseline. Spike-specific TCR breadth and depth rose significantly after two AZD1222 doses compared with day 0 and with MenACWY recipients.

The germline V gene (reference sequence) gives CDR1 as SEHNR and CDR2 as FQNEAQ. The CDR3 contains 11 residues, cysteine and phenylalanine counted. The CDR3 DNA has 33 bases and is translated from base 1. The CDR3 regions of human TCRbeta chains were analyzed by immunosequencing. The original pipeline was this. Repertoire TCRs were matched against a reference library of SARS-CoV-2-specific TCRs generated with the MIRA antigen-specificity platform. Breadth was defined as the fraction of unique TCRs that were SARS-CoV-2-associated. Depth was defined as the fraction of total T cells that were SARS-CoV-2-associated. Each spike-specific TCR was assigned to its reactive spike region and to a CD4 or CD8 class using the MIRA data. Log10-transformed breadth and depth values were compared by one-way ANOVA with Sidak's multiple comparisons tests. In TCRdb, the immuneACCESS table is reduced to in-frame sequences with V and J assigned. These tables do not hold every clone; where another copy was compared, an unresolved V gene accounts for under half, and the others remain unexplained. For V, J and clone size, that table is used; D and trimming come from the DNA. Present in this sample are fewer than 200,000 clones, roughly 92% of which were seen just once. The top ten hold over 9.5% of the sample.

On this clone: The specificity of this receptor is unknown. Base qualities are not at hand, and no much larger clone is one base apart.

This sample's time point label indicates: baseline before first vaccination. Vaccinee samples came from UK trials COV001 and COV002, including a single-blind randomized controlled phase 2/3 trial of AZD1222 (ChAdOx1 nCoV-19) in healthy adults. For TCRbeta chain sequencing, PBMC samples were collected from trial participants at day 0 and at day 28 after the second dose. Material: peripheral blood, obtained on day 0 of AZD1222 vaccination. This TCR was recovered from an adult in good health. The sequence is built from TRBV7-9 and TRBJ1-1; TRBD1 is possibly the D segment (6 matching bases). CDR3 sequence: CVWGLGTEAFF. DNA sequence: TGTGTCTGGGGGCTTGGCACTGAAGCTTTCTTT.